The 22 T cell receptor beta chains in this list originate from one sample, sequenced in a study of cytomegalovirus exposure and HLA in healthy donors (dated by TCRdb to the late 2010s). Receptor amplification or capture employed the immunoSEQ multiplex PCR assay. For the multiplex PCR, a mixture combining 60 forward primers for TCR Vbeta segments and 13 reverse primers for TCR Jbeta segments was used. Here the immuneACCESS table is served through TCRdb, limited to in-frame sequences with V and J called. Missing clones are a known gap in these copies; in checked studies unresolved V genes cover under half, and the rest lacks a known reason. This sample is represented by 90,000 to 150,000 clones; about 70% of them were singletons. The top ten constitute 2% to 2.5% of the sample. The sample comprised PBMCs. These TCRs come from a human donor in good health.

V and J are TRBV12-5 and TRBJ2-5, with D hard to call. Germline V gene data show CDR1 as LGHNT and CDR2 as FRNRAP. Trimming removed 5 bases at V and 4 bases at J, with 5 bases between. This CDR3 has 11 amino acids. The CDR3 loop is CASGPRETQYF. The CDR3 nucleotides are TGTGCTAGTGGTCCCCGAGAGACCCAGTACTTC.

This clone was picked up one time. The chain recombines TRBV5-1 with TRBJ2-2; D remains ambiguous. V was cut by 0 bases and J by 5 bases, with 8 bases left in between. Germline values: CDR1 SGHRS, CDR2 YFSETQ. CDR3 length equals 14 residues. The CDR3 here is CASSLAWQTGELFF. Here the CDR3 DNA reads TGCGCCAGCAGCTTGGCGTGGCAAACCGGGGAGCTGTTTTTT. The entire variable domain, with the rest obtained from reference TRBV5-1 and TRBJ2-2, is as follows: KAGVTQTPRYLIKTRGQQVTLSCSPISGHRSVSWYQQTPGQGLQFLFEYFSETQRNKGNFPGRFSGRQFSNSRSEMNVSTLELGDSALYLCASSLAWQTGELFFGEGSRLTVL.

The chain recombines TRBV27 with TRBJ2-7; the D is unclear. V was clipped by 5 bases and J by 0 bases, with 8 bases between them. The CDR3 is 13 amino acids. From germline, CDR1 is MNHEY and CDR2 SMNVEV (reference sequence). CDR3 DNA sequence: TGTGCCAGCAGTCGAAGCCCCTCCTACGAGCAGTACTTC. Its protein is CASSRSPSYEQYF.

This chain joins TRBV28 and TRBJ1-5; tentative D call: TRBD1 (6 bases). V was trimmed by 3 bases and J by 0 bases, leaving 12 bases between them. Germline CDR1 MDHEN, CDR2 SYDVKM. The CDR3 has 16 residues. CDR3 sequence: CASSFTGWPSNQPQHF. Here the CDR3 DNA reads TGTGCCAGCAGTTTCACAGGGTGGCCTAGCAATCAGCCCCAGCATTTT.

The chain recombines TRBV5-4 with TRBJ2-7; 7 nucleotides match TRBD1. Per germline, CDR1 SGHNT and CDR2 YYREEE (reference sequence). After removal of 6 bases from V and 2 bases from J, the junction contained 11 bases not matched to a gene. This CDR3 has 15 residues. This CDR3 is CASTEWGTATYEQYF. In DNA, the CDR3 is TGTGCCAGCACTGAGTGGGGGACAGCCACCTACGAGCAGTACTTC.

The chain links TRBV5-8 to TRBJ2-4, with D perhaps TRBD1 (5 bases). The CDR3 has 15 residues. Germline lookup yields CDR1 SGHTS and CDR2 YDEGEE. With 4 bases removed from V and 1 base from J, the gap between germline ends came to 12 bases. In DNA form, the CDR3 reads TGTGCCAGCAGCCGCCGCAGGGATGCCAAAAACATTCAGTACTTC. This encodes CASSRRRDAKNIQYF.

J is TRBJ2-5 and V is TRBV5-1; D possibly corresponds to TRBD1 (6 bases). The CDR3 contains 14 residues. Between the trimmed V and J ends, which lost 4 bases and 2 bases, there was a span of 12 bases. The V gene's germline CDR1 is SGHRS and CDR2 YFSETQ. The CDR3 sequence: CASSPTTGQETQYF. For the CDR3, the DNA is TGCGCCAGCAGCCCAACGACAGGACAAGAGACCCAGTACTTC. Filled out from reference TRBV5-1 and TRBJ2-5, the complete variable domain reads KAGVTQTPRYLIKTRGQQVTLSCSPISGHRSVSWYQQTPGQGLQFLFEYFSETQRNKGNFPGRFSGRQFSNSRSEMNVSTLELGDSALYLCASSPTTGQETQYFGPGTRLLVL.

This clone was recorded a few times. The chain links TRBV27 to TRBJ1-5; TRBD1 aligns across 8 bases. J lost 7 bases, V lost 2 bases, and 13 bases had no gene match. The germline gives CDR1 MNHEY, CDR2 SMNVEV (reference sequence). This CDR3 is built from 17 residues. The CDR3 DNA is TGTGCCAGCAGTTTAACAGGGCAGGGGGCTTATTGGCAGCCCCAGCATTTT. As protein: CASSLTGQGAYWQPQHF.

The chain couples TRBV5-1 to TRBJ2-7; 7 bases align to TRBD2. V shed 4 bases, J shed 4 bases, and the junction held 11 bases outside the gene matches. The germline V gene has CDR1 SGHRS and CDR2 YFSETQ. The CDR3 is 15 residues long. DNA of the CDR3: TGCGCCAGCAGCCGGGCCGGGACTACCTTATACGAGCAGTACTTC. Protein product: CASSRAGTTLYEQYF.

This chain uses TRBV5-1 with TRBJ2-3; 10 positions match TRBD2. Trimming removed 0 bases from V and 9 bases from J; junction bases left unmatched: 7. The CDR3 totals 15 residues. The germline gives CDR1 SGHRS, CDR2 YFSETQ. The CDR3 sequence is CASSLESSGGATQYF. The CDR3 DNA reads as TGCGCCAGCAGCTTGGAGTCGAGCGGGGGGGCGACGCAGTATTTT.

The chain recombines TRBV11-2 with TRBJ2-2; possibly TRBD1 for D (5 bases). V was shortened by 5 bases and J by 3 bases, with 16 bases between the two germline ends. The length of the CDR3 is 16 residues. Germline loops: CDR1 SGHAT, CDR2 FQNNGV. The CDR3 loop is CASSPPGRVDTGELFF. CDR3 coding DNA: TGTGCCAGCAGCCCCCCAGGCAGGGTGGACACCGGGGAGCTGTTTTTT. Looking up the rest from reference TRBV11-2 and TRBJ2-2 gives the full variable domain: EAGVAQSPRYKIIEKRQSVAFWCNPISGHATLYWYQQILGQGPKLLIQFQNNGVVDDSQLPKDRFSAERLKGVDSTLKIQPAKLEDSAVYLCASSPPGRVDTGELFFGEGSRLTVL.

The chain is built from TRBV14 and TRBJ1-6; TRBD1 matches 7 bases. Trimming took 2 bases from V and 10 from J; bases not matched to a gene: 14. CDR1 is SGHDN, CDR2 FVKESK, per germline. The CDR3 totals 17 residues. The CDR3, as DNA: TGTGCCAGCAGCCAATTTGAGCACAGGGGTCGACCATCACCCCTCCACTTT. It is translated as CASSQFEHRGRPSPLHF.

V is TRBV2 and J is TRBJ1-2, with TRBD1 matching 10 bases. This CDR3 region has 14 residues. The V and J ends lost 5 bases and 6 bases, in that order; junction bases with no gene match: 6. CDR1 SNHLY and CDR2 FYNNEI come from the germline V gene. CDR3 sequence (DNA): TGTGCCAGCAGTAACAAAGGACAGGGGGATGGCTACACCTTC. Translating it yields CASSNKGQGDGYTF.

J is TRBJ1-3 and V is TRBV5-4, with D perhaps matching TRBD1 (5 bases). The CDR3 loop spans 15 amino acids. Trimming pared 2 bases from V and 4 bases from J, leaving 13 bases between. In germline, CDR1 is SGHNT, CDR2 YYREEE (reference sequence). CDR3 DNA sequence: TGTGCCAGCAGCTTCCCGGGACTCCAAGGAAACACCATATATTTT. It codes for CASSFPGLQGNTIYF. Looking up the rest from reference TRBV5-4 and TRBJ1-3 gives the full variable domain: ETGVTQSPTHLIKTRGQQVTLRCSSQSGHNTVSWYQQALGQGPQFIFQYYREEENGRGNFPPRFSGLQFPNYSSELNVNALELDDSALYLCASSFPGLQGNTIYFGEGSWLTVV.

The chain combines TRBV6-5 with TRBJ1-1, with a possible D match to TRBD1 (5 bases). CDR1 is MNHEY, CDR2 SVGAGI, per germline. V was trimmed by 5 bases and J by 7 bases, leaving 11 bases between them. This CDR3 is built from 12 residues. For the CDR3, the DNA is TGTGCCAGCAGTCACTACGGGGGTGAAGCTTTCTTT. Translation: CASSHYGGEAFF.

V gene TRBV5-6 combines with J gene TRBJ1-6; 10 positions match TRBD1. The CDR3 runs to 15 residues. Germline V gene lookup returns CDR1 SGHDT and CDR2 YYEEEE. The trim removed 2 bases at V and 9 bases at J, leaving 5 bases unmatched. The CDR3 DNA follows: TGTGCCAGCAGCTTTAGGGGGACAGGGGCTTCACCCCTCCACTTT. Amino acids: CASSFRGTGASPLHF. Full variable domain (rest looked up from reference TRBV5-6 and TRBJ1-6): DAGVTQSPTHLIKTRGQQVTLRCSPKSGHDTVSWYQQALGQGPQFIFQYYEEEERQRGNFPDRFSGHQFPNYSSELNVNALLLGDSALYLCASSFRGTGASPLHFGNGTRLTVT.

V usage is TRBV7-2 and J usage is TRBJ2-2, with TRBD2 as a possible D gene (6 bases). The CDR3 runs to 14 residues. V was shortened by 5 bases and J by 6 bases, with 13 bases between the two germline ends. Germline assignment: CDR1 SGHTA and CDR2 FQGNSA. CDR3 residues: CASSPRRESGELFF. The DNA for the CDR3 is TGTGCCAGCAGCCCCCGGAGGGAGTCCGGGGAGCTGTTTTTT.

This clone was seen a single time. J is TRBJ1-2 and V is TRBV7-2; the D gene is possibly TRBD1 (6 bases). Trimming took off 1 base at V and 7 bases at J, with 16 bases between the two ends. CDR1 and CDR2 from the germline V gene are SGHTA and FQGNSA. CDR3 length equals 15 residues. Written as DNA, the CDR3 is TGTGCCAGCAGCTTAGAATCCGGGCGGGGGCGTGGCTACACCTTC. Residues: CASSLESGRGRGYTF.

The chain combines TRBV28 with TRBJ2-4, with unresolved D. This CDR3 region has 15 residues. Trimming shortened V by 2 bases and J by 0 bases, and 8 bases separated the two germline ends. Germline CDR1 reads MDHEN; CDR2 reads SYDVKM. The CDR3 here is CASSLQLLAKNIQYF. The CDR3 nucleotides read TGTGCCAGCAGTTTACAACTCCTAGCCAAAAACATTCAGTACTTC.

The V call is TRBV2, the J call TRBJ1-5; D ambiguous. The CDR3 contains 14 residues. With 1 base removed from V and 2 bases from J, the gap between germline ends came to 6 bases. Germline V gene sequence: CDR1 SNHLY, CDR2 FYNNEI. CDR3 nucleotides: TGTGCCAGCAGTGAAGAGCAGGGCAATCAGCCCCAGCATTTT. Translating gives CASSEEQGNQPQHF.

The CDR3 bases are TGTGCCAGCAGTGAAAATCTAGGCTATGGCTACACCTTC. It yields the protein CASSENLGYGYTF. J is TRBJ1-2 and V is TRBV6-1, with D uncertain. V was clipped by 2 bases and J by 4 bases, with 8 bases between them. The CDR3 totals 13 residues. Germline assignment: CDR1 MNHNS and CDR2 SASEGT.

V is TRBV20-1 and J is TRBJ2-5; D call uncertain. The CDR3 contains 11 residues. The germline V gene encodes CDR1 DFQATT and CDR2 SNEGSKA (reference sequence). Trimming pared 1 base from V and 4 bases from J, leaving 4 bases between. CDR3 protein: CSARVAETQYF. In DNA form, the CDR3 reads TGCAGTGCTAGAGTGGCAGAGACCCAGTACTTC.